Included here is one T cell receptor (beta chain) sequence, with context. Antigen unknown. This record belongs to a study of tissue T cells after allogeneic stem cell transplantation. For the study at large: Adult allogeneic hematopoietic cell transplant recipients with steroid-refractory graft-versus-host disease were prospectively enrolled for research autopsy. Before transplant, recipient-origin PBMCs were collected in a handful of GVHD patients. General observations from the study: Only a limited share of tissue TCRs appeared in blood or spleen.

CDR1 and CDR2 from the germline V gene are LGHNA and YSLEER. This CDR3 spans 14 amino acids. V lost 0 bases and J lost 3; bases outside the gene matches: 0. Sequencing was performed with immunoSEQ multiplex PCR; in TCRdb, only in-frame clones are kept and a portion is missing. The sample shows around 40,000 clones, approximately 92% of them seen only once. The TCR sequence derives from a woman aged 35 to 70 who later had graft-versus-host disease after an allogeneic stem cell transplant. The sample consisted of blood, taken before transplantation. The gene calls are TRBV4-3 and TRBJ2-5; 8 bases agree with TRBD2. CDR3 sequence: CASSQEAGEETQYF. DNA of the CDR3: TGCGCCAGCAGCCAAGAAGCGGGAGAAGAGACCCAGTACTTC.